This T cell receptor (beta chain) was captured by sequencing in a study of T cell responses to AZD1222 COVID-19 vaccine. This clone was detected once. Its target is not known. TCRdb's table, derived via immunoSEQ multiplex PCR, lists solely in-frame clones and lacks some. Of around 190,000 clones listed, about 92% were seen once; the top ten hold roughly 1.4%. The study's findings and limits: White British people made up most donors, females outnumbered males, and clonal diversity was possibly underestimated. At baseline, just six or seven AZD1222 recipients tested seropositive. Increased Spike-specific TCR breadth and depth were observed after two AZD1222 doses. Repertoires were obtained only post-peak T cell response.

From germline, CDR1 is MNHEY and CDR2 SMNVEV (reference sequence). The CDR3 consists of 15 residues. Trimming took 5 bases from V and 5 from J; bases not matched to a gene: 7. This receptor was taken from an adult in good health. The V call is TRBV27, the J call TRBJ2-5; 11 bases align to TRBD1. The sequencing here drew on peripheral blood, taken on day 0 of AZD1222 vaccination. The CDR3 loop is CASSGWTGGLETQYF. Here the CDR3 DNA reads TGTGCCAGCAGTGGATGGACAGGGGGCTTGGAGACCCAGTACTTC.